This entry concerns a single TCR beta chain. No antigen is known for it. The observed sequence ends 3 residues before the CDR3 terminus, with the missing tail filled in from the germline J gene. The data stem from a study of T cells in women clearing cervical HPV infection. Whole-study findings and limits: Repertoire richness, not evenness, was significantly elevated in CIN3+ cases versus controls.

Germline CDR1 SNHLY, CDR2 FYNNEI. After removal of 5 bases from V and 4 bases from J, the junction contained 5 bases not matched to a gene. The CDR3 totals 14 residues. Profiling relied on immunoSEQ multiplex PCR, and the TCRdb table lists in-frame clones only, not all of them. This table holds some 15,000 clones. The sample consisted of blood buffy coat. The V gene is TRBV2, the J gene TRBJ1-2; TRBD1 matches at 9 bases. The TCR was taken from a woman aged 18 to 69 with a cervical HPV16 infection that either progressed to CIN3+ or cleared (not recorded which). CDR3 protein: CASSPGTGFYGYTF. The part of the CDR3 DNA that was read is TGTGCCAGCAGTCCCGGGACAGGGTTCTATGGC. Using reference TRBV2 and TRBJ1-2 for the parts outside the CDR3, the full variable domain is EPEVTQTPSHQVTQMGQEVILRCVPISNHLYFYWYRQILGQKVEFLVSFYNNEISEKSEIFDDQFSVERPDGSNFTLKIRSTKLEDSAMYFCASSPGTGFYGYTFGSGTRLTVV.